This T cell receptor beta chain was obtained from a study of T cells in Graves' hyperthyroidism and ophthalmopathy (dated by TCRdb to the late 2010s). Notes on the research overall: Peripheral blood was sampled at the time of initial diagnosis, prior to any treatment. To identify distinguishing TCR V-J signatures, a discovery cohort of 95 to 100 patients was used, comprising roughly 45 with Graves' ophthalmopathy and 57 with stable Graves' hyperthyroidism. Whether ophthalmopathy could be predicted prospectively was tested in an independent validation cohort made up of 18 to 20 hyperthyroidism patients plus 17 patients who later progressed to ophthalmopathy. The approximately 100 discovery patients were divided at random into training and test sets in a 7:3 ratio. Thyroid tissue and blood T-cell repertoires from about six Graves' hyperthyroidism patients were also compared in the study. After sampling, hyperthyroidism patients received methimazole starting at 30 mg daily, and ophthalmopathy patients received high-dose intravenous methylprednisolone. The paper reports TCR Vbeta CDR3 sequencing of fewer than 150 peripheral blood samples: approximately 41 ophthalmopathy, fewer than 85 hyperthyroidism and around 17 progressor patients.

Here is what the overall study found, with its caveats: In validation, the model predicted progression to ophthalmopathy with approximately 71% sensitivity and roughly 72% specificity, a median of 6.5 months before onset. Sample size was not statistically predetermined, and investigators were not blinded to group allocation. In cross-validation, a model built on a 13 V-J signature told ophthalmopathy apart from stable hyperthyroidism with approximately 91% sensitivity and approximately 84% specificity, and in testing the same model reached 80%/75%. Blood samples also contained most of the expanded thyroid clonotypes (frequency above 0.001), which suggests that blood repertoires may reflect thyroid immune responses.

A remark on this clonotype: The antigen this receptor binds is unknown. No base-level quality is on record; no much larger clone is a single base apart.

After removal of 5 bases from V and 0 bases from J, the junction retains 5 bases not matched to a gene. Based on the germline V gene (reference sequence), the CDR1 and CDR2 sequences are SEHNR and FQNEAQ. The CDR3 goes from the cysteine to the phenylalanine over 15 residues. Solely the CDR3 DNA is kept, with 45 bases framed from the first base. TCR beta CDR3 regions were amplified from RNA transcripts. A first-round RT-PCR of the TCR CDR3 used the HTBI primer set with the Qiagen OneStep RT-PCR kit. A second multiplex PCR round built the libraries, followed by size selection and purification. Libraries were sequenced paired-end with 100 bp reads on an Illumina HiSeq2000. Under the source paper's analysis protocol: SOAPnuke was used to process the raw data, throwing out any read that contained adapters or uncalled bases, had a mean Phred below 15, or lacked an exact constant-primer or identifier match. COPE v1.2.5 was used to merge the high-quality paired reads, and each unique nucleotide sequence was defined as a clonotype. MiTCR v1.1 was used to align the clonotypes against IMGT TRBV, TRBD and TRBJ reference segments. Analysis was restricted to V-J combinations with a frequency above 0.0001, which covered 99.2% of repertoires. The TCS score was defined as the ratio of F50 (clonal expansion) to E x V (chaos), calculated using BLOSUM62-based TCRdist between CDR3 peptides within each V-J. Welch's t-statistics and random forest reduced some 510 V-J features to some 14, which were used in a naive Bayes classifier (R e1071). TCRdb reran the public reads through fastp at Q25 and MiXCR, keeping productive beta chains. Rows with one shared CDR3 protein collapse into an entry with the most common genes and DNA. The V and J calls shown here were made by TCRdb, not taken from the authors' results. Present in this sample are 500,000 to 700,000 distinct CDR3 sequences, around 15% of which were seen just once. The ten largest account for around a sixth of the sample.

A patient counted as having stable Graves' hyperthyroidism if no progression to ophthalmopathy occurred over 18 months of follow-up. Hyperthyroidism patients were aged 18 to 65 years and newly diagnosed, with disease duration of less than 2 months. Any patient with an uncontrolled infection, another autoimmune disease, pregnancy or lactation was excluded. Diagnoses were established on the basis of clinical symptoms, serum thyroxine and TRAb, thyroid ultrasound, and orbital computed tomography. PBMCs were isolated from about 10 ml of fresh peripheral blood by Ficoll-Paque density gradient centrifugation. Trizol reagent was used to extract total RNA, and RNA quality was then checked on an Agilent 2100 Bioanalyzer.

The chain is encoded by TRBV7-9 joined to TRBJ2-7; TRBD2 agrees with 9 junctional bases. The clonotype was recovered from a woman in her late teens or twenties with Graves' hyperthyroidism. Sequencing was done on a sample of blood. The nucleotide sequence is TGTGCCAGCAGCCCCACTAGCGGGTACTCCTACGAGCAGTACTTC. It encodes CASSPTSGYSYEQYF.